Below are 10 T cell receptor beta chains sequenced from a single sample in a study of T cell repertoires in cytomegalovirus infection (dated by TCRdb to about 2019). Sequencing relied on an Illumina HiSeq 1500. In TCRdb, the public reads were trimmed at Q25 with fastp and aligned with MiXCR, with productive beta chains retained. Every distinct CDR3 protein forms one entry, paired with its most common genes and DNA. This sample has tens of thousands of distinct CDR3 sequences in its table, and more than 25% of those were observed once. The ten biggest clones cover roughly two thirds of the sample. Their antigen targets remain unknown. The sequenced material came from PBMCs, sequenced either directly or after in vitro stimulation (not recorded which). These receptors all come from a human donor in good health (CMV status not recorded). Some clones in this sample may be carry-over from other donors' samples.

This chain uses TRBV20-1 with TRBJ1-1, with D unclear. CDR1 and CDR2 from the germline V gene are DFQATT and SNEGSKA (reference sequence). The CDR3 length is 13 residues. V was cut by 6 bases and J by 1 base, with 12 bases left in between. Here the CDR3 reads CSADKDANTEAFF. The CDR3 DNA reads TGCAGTGCCGACAAGGACGCGAACACTGAAGCTTTCTTT.

The chain links TRBV10-3 to TRBJ1-2; unclear D gene. This CDR3 has 15 residues. Trimming shortened V by 0 bases and J by 12 bases, and 20 bases separated the two germline ends. The germline V gene encodes CDR1 ENHRY and CDR2 SYGVKD. CDR3 sequence reads: CAISESPGRGPLDTF. CDR3 DNA sequence: TGTGCCATCAGTGAGTCCCCCGGGAGAGGGCCCCTCGACACCTTC.

The rearrangement links TRBV5-1 to TRBJ2-1; 11 nucleotides align to TRBD2. The CDR3 totals 18 residues. The germline gives CDR1 SGHRS, CDR2 YFSETQ. V gave up 0 bases and J gave up 5 bases; unmatched junction bases: 10. The CDR3 DNA reads as TGCGCCAGCAGCTTGGAGACTAGCGGGATTTCTCTAGACAATGAGCAGTTCTTC. Its protein is CASSLETSGISLDNEQFF.

This clonotype was observed at least ten times. J is TRBJ2-1 and V is TRBV7-2, with D uncertain. This CDR3 has 15 amino acids. CDR1 is SGHTA and CDR2 is FQGNSA in the germline V gene. The ends were cut back, 3 bases at V and 10 bases at J, with 19 bases in the middle. The CDR3 DNA is TGTGCCAGCAGCTTCGGGCCAAAACCCGGCTGGGAGCAGTTCTTC. This gives the protein CASSFGPKPGWEQFF.

This chain uses TRBV20-1 with TRBJ2-5; TRBD2 might be the D (6 bases). The V and J ends lost 5 bases and 4 bases respectively, with 17 bases between them. This CDR3 contains 14 residues. The germline V gene has CDR1 DFQATT and CDR2 SNEGSKA (reference sequence). This CDR3 reads CSARPTRTTETQYF. The CDR3 DNA reads as TGCAGTGCTCGCCCAACGCGGACTACAGAGACCCAGTACTTC.

This clonotype came up a few times. CDR3 in DNA: TGTGCCAGCAGTGAATCGGGGAGACTGAGGCAGTACTTC. Its translation is CASSESGRLRQYF. The V gene is TRBV6-1, the J gene TRBJ2-7; tentatively, D is TRBD2 (5 bases). The V gene lost 2 bases and the J gene lost 9 bases, with 14 bases spanning the gap. Germline V CDR1 and CDR2: MNHNS, SASEGT. This CDR3 contains 13 residues.

This chain uses TRBV7-2 with TRBJ2-1; TRBD2 aligns across 9 bases. This CDR3 region has 15 residues. V was pared by 4 bases and J by 0 bases, with 1 base of the junction left unmatched. Per the germline V gene, CDR1 is SGHTA and CDR2 is FQGNSA. The CDR3 bases are TGTGCCAGCAGCTCGCGGGGGGGCTCCTACAATGAGCAGTTCTTC. This sequence encodes CASSSRGGSYNEQFF.

This clonotype has more than one count but fewer than ten. The V gene is TRBV5-1, the J gene TRBJ2-1, with D possibly being TRBD2 (5 bases). This CDR3 is 15 amino acids long. Germline values: CDR1 SGHRS, CDR2 YFSETQ. V was clipped by 4 bases and J by 0 bases, with 11 bases between them. The CDR3 sequence: CASSGSGRSYNEQFF. The CDR3 DNA reads TGCGCCAGCAGCGGAAGCGGCCGCTCCTACAATGAGCAGTTCTTC.

This chain links TRBV9 with TRBJ1-5; possibly TRBD1 for D (5 bases). Germline V CDR1 and CDR2: SGDLS, YYNGEE. V shed 4 bases and J shed 8 bases, with 16 bases lying between them. CDR3 size: 14 residues. The CDR3 DNA is TGTGCCAGCAGCCGGGACCTACGAGCGGAGCCCCAGCATTTT. It is translated as CASSRDLRAEPQHF.

V and J are TRBV7-2 and TRBJ2-7; 7 nucleotides match TRBD2. The CDR3 is 15 amino acids. V lost 5 bases to trimming and J lost 0 bases; unmatched junction nucleotides: 7. The germline gives CDR1 SGHTA, CDR2 FQGNSA. The CDR3 reads CASSETSVSSYEQYF. CDR3 in DNA: TGTGCCAGCAGCGAAACTAGCGTAAGCTCCTACGAGCAGTACTTC.